A single sample is the source of the 2 T cell receptor beta chains below, sequenced in a study of shared clonotypes between healthy human individuals. Assay used: immunoSEQ multiplex PCR; TCRdb lists only in-frame clones, some missing. The table records just over 2,000,000 clones, roughly 96% of them present only once. Sample: naive CD4+ T cells sorted from blood. Subset reported: CD45RA+ positively selected. Receptors were obtained from a man younger than 30 in good health.

V gene TRBV18 combines with J gene TRBJ2-7; D unclear. CDR3 length equals 13 residues. Germline V gene sequence: CDR1 KGHSH, CDR2 LQKENI. V shed 0 bases and J shed 5 bases, with 8 bases lying between them. CDR3 bases: TGTGCCAGCTCACCACCGTCCCGAGACGAGCAGTACTTC. This codes for CASSPPSRDEQYF.

V is TRBV5-4 and J is TRBJ2-7; no firm D call. Germline V gene sequence: CDR1 SGHNT, CDR2 YYREEE (reference sequence). This CDR3 is built from 12 residues. V lost 4 bases and J lost 3, with 8 bases in between. This CDR3 reads CASSTHGYEQYF. CDR3 in DNA: TGTGCCAGCAGCACACACGGCTACGAGCAGTACTTC.